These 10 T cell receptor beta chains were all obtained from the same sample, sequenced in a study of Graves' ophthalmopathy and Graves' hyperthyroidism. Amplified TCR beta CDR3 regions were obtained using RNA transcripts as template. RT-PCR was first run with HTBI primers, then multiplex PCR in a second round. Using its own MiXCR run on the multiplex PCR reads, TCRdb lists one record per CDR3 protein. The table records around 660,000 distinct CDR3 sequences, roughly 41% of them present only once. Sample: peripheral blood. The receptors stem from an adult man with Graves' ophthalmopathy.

CDR3 sequence reads: CATRSQGGESPLHF. The DNA of the CDR3 is TGTGCCACCCGCTCCCAAGGGGGAGAGTCACCCCTCCACTTT. The chain joins TRBV10-3 to TRBJ1-6, with D perhaps matching TRBD1 (6 bases). The CDR3 contains 14 residues. V shed 10 bases and J shed 10 bases, with 20 bases lying between them. Germline lookup yields CDR1 ENHRY and CDR2 SYGVKD.

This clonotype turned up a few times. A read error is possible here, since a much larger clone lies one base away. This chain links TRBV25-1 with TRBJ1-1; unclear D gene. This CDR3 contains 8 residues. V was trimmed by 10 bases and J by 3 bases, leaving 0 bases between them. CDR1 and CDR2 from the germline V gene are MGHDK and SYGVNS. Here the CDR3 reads CANTEAFF. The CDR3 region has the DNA TGTGCCAACACTGAAGCTTTCTTT. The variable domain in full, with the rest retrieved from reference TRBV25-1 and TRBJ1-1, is EADIYQTPRYLVIGTGKKITLECSQTMGHDKMYWYQQDPGMELHLIHYSYGVNSTEKGDLSSESTVSRIRTEHFPLTLESARPSHTSQYLCANTEAFFGQGTRLTVV.

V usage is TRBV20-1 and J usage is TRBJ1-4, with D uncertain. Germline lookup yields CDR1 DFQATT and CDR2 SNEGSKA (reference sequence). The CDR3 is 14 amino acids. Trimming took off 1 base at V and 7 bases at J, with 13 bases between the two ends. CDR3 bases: TGCAGTGCTAGAGGGCCGGGAGGTAGTGAAAAACTGTTTTTT. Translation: CSARGPGGSEKLFF.

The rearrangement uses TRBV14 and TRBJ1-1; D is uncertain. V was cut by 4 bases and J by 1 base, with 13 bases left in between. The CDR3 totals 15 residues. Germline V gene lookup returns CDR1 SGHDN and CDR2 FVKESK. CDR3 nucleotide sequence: TGTGCCAGCAGCCGCCCTGGGTCCCGGAACACTGAAGCTTTCTTT. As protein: CASSRPGSRNTEAFF. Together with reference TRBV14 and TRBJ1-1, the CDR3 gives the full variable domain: EAGVTQFPSHSVIEKGQTVTLRCDPISGHDNLYWYRRVMGKEIKFLLHFVKESKQDESGMPNNRFLAERTGGTYSTLKVQPAELEDSGVYFCASSRPGSRNTEAFFGQGTRLTVV.

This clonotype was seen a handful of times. CDR3 in amino acids: CASSQELALYEQYF. The CDR3 nucleotides are TGCGCCAGCAGCCAAGAACTCGCCCTCTACGAGCAGTACTTC. The chain uses TRBV4-1 and TRBJ2-7; D gene ambiguous. Trimming pared 0 bases from V and 3 bases from J, leaving 9 bases between. Germline values: CDR1 MGHRA, CDR2 YSYEKL. CDR3 length: 14 residues.

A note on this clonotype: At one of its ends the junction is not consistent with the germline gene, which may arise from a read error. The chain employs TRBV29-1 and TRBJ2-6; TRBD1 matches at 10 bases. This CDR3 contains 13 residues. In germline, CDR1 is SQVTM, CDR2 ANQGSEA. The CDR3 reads CSVDGTGDNVLTF. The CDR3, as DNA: TGCAGCGTTGACGGGACAGGGGACAACGTCCTGACTTTC.

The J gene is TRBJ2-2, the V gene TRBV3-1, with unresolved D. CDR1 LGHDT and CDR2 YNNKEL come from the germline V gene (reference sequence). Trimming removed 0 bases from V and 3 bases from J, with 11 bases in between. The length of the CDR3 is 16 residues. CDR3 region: CASSQDGRVYTGELFF. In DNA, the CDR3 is TGTGCCAGCAGCCAAGATGGCCGGGTCTACACCGGGGAGCTGTTTTTT.

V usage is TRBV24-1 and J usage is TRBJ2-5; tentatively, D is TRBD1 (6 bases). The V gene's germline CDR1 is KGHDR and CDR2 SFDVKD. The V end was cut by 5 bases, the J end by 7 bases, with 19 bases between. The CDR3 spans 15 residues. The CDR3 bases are TGTGCCACCAGTGCCCAGGGGACACTAACGGGGACCCAGTACTTC. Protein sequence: CATSAQGTLTGTQYF.

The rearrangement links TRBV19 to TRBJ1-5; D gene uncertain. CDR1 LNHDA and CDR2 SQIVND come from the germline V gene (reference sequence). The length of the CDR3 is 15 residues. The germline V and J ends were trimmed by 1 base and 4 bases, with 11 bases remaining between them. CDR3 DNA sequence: TGTGCCAGTAGTATAGGGGATGCGTGGAATCAGCCCCAGCATTTT. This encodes CASSIGDAWNQPQHF.

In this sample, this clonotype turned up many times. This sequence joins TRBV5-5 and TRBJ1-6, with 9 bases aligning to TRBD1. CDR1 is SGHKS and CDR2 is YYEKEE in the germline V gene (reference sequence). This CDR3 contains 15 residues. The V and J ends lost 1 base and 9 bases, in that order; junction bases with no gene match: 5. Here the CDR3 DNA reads TGTGCCAGCAGCTTGCTGAGACAGGGGGGTTCACCCCTCCACTTT. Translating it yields CASSLLRQGGSPLHF.